A selection of T cell receptor beta chains follows, all from one sample in a study of blood T cells in healthy people across ages. A single record per CDR3 protein comes from TCRdb applying MiXCR to the 5' RACE reads. The data contain almost 550,000 distinct CDR3 sequences, 24% of them singletons. The sample was also reused in another study, on T cells of mothers and their children.

Source material: blood. The receptor source for this set is a boy under 18 in good health. Both conserved end residues are part of each CDR3. The order of the fields is D gene, clone size, V gene, J gene, CDR3 protein, CDR3 DNA. D genes are given only for firm matches. Clone size is shown for a subset of rows, as once, few, many or a class of expanded clone.

TRBD1	few	TRBV18	TRBJ2-7	CASSPLGTGSTYEQYF	TGTGCCAGCTCACCGCTCGGGACAGGTTCTACCTACGAGCAGTACTTC
.	.	TRBV4-1	TRBJ1-6	CASSQGRQGGSPLHF	TGCGCCAGCAGCCAAGGGCGGCAGGGCGGCTCACCCCTCCACTTT
TRBD2	few	TRBV12-3/TRBV12-4	TRBJ2-5	CASSPQLAGNQETQYF	TGTGCCAGCAGTCCTCAACTAGCGGGGAATCAAGAGACCCAGTACTTC
.	.	TRBV25-1	TRBJ2-2	CASTPGDLNTGELFF	TGTGCCAGCACTCCGGGGGACTTAAACACCGGGGAGCTGTTTTTT
.	.	TRBV3-1	TRBJ1-2	CASRIGGTYGYTF	TGTGCCAGCAGGATTGGGGGCACCTATGGCTACACCTTC
TRBD2	few	TRBV7-8	TRBJ2-2	CASSLEALAGGGSGTGELFF	TGTGCCAGCAGCTTAGAGGCGTTAGCGGGAGGAGGTTCGGGAACCGGGGAGCTGTTTTTT
TRBD2	few	TRBV28	TRBJ2-5	CASRGGGGSQETQYF	TGTGCCAGCAGAGGCGGCGGGGGGAGCCAAGAGACCCAGTACTTC
.	.	TRBV5-1	TRBJ2-7	CASSLGGGYYEQYF	TGCGCCAGCAGCTTGGGAGGAGGGTACTACGAGCAGTACTTC
.	few	TRBV12-3/TRBV12-4	TRBJ2-5	CASSLVGGGLGETQYF	TGTGCCAGCAGTTTAGTGGGAGGGGGGCTGGGGGAGACCCAGTACTTC
.	few	TRBV7-8	TRBJ1-1	CASSLDRGYRQAMNTEAFF	TGTGCCAGCAGCTTAGATAGGGGATATCGACAGGCTATGAACACTGAAGCTTTCTTT
TRBD1	few	TRBV6-1	TRBJ1-4	CASSEAGQGNEKLFF	TGTGCCAGCAGTGAAGCGGGACAGGGAAACGAAAAACTGTTTTTT
.	.	TRBV4-1	TRBJ2-7	CASSRGIRGSYEQYF	TGCGCCAGCAGCCGGGGGATCCGAGGATCCTACGAGCAGTACTTC
.	.	TRBV21-1	TRBJ1-1	CASSDGQKNTEAFF	TGTGCCAGCAGTGACGGACAGAAGAACACTGAAGCTTTCTTT
.	few	TRBV12-3/TRBV12-4	TRBJ1-5	CASSFDEQPQHF	TGTGCCAGCAGTTTCGACGAACAGCCCCAGCATTTT
TRBD2	few	TRBV18	TRBJ2-7	CASSPPGLAGGPYEQYF	TGTGCCAGCTCACCGCCTGGACTAGCGGGGGGGCCCTACGAGCAGTACTTC
.	.	TRBV7-2	TRBJ1-6	CASSFGTLLTAYSPLHF	TGTGCCAGCAGCTTTGGCACCCTCTTGACGGCTTATTCACCCCTCCACTTT
TRBD1	.	TRBV7-9	TRBJ2-7	CASSSSGTGGYEQYF	TGTGCCAGCAGCTCCTCCGGGACAGGGGGCTACGAGCAGTACTTC
.	.	TRBV7-2	TRBJ1-1	CASSLEVWAEAFF	TGTGCCAGCAGCTTAGAGGTGTGGGCTGAAGCTTTCTTT
.	many	TRBV7-8	TRBJ1-1	CASSLAGANTEAFF	TGTGCCAGCAGCTTAGCTGGGGCGAACACTGAAGCTTTCTTT
.	.	TRBV20-1	TRBJ2-1	CSARDSNSRDEQFF	TGCAGTGCTAGAGATAGTAATTCGAGGGATGAGCAGTTCTTC
.	.	TRBV7-2	TRBJ2-3	CASSLTGLGDTQYF	TGTGCCAGCAGTTTGACGGGCCTCGGCGATACGCAGTATTTT
.	.	TRBV19	TRBJ1-5	CASSIDRGSYSNQPQHF	TGTGCCAGTAGTATAGACAGGGGATCTTATAGCAATCAGCCCCAGCATTTT
.	once	TRBV20-1	TRBJ1-1	CSARDGDPTEAFF	TGCAGTGCTAGAGACGGAGACCCCACTGAAGCTTTCTTT
TRBD2	few	TRBV28	TRBJ2-3	CASSRGTSGRTSTDTQYF	TGTGCCAGCAGCCGGGGGACTAGCGGGAGGACAAGCACAGATACGCAGTATTTT
TRBD1	few	TRBV7-2	TRBJ2-1	CASSRDRFVNEQFF	TGTGCCAGCAGCCGGGACAGGTTTGTGAATGAGCAGTTCTTC
.	.	TRBV10-3	TRBJ1-1	CATTGNTEAFF	TGTGCCACGACAGGGAACACTGAAGCTTTCTTT
.	few	TRBV2	TRBJ2-1	CASSETWARNRKGQFF	TGTGCCAGCAGTGAGACTTGGGCACGGAACAGAAAGGGGCAGTTCTTC
TRBD1	few	TRBV4-1	TRBJ2-7	CASNSGQGKDEQYF	TGCGCCAGCAATAGCGGACAGGGTAAGGACGAGCAGTACTTC
.	many	TRBV5-1	TRBJ2-5	CASSTGTGKETQYF	TGCGCCAGCAGCACCGGGACGGGCAAAGAGACCCAGTACTTC
.	.	TRBV7-3	TRBJ1-2	CASSSSGGGYGYTF	TGTGCCAGCAGCTCCTCAGGTGGAGGGTATGGCTACACCTTC
.	few	TRBV7-2	TRBJ1-1	CASSLRHPEAFF	TGTGCCAGCAGCTTAAGACATCCTGAAGCTTTCTTT
TRBD1	medium-sized	TRBV5-5	TRBJ2-5	CASTTRDLGTGIYRPQETQYF	TGTGCCAGCACCACTAGGGACCTCGGGACAGGGATTTACAGGCCCCAAGAGACCCAGTACTTC
TRBD1	.	TRBV7-2	TRBJ2-2	CASSNGTGNTGELFF	TGTGCCAGCAGCAACGGGACAGGGAACACCGGGGAGCTGTTTTTT
TRBD1	few	TRBV27	TRBJ1-2	CASSPGQRGGYTF	TGTGCCAGCAGTCCGGGACAGCGCGGTGGCTACACCTTC
.	few	TRBV5-1	TRBJ1-1	CASSLTDTEAFF	TGCGCCAGCAGCTTGACAGACACTGAAGCTTTCTTT
TRBD2	.	TRBV5-1	TRBJ2-5	CANSVSPGGKETQYF	TGCGCCAACAGCGTCTCCCCGGGGGGAAAAGAGACCCAGTACTTC
.	.	TRBV7-9	TRBJ2-5	CASSSPVAEPQETQYF	TGTGCCAGCAGCTCCCCTGTGGCGGAGCCTCAAGAGACCCAGTACTTC
TRBD1	few	TRBV12-3/TRBV12-4	TRBJ1-1	CASSLAWDRKMNTEAFF	TGTGCCAGCAGTTTAGCCTGGGACAGGAAGATGAACACTGAAGCTTTCTTT
.	few	TRBV7-9	TRBJ1-4	CASSSYAGMTTTNEKLFF	TGTGCCAGCAGCTCCTACGCCGGGATGACAACCACTAATGAAAAACTGTTTTTT
.	few	TRBV4-1	TRBJ1-1	CASSQEGGAGYTEAFF	TGCGCCAGCAGCCAAGAGGGGGGGGCTGGGTACACTGAAGCTTTCTTT
.	.	TRBV15	TRBJ2-3	CATSIVAPGTRSTDTQYF	TGTGCCACCAGCATAGTGGCCCCCGGGACAAGAAGCACAGATACGCAGTATTTT
TRBD2	few	TRBV5-1	TRBJ2-1	CASSLPLPSGPYNEQFF	TGCGCCAGCAGCTTGCCACTTCCTAGCGGGCCCTACAATGAGCAGTTCTTC
TRBD2	few	TRBV7-9	TRBJ2-1	CASSLGREGSYNEQFF	TGTGCCAGCAGCTTAGGTCGGGAGGGATCCTACAATGAGCAGTTCTTC
.	.	TRBV9	TRBJ2-5	CASSGPRGQETQYF	TGTGCCAGCAGCGGGCCGAGGGGGCAAGAGACCCAGTACTTC
.	few	TRBV3-1	TRBJ1-1	CASSQGIEGPYEAFF	TGTGCCAGCAGCCAAGGAATCGAAGGCCCGTATGAAGCTTTCTTT
.	.	TRBV4-2	TRBJ2-1	CASSPRTGRVDEQFF	TGTGCCAGCAGCCCCCGGACAGGGAGGGTGGATGAGCAGTTCTTC
TRBD2	.	TRBV3-1	TRBJ2-7	CTSSHPVLGGVTSYEQYF	TGTACCAGCAGCCACCCCGTATTGGGAGGGGTTACAAGCTACGAGCAGTACTTC
.	few	TRBV20-1	TRBJ2-1	CSADGRGGSYNEQFF	TGCAGTGCGGACGGGCGTGGTGGCTCCTACAATGAGCAGTTCTTC
TRBD2	many	TRBV5-1	TRBJ2-3	CASSSGRTADTQYF	TGCGCCAGCTCAAGCGGGAGGACGGCAGATACGCAGTATTTT
.	many	TRBV28	TRBJ2-2	CASSASGARMGDGELFF	TGTGCCAGCAGTGCCAGTGGGGCCCGGATGGGCGACGGGGAGCTGTTTTTT
.	.	TRBV18	TRBJ2-4	CASSPQLDTLENIQYF	TGTGCCAGCTCACCACAGTTAGACACCCTCGAAAACATTCAGTACTTC